The clone carrying this T cell receptor (beta chain) was found a few times. Antigen specificity is unknown. TCR alpha and TCR beta cDNA libraries with sample barcodes and UMIs came from 5'RACE using constant-segment primers. TCRdb reanalysed the 5' RACE reads using MiXCR and keeps one entry per CDR3 protein. The repertoire holds 380,000 or so distinct CDR3 sequences, with roughly 13% as singletons. The V gene's germline CDR1 is MNHEY and CDR2 SVGAGI. The CDR3 covers 15 residues. Trimming removed 5 bases from V and 3 bases from J; junction bases left unmatched: 6. These data belong to a study of T-cell memory formation after mild COVID-19. Looking at the study overall: Each donor largely had its own TCR clusters.

General observations from the study: Clones shrinking between day 15 and 85 showed a balanced CD4/CD8 split, and those that grew later tilted toward CD4+. The CD4+ clones that contracted clustered mainly within CM and EM, and the CD8+ clones concentrated in EMRA.

The gene calls are TRBV6-5 and TRBJ2-2; TRBD1 matches 7 bases. The origin of this receptor is a man in his late teens or twenties who had mild COVID-19 (a few samples of this study predate the infection). Cell type and time point are not known. Material: PBMCs or a T cell subset sorted from them (not recorded which). CDR3 sequence reads: CASSRTGLYTGELFF. In DNA, the CDR3 is TGTGCCAGCAGTCGGACAGGCCTATACACCGGGGAGCTGTTTTTT.